A selection of T cell receptor beta chains follows, all from one sample in a study of blood T cell repertoires in COVID-19. Measured with immunoSEQ multiplex PCR; TCRdb has only the in-frame clones, and not every one. The sample yields around 68,000 clones, 93% seen once. The specimen sequenced was peripheral blood. The receptors come from a man between 70 and 80 years old with active COVID-19. Both conserved end residues are part of each CDR3. The D gene is left open where the match is weak. Clone size is stated in some rows and not others, as once, few, many or a class when expanded.

DNA: TGTGCCAGCAGTTACCCGGGACAGAGCTCCTACGAGCAGTACTTC
CDR3: CASSYPGQSSYEQYF
V: TRBV6-6
size: .
J: TRBJ2-7
D: TRBD1

DNA: TGTGCCAGCAGAGTAACCGGGACAGGTTTTGAAGCTTTCTTT
CDR3: CASRVTGTGFEAFF
V: TRBV7-2
size: .
J: TRBJ1-1
D: TRBD1

DNA: TGCAGCGTCGCACAGGGAGAATCCTACGAGCAGTACTTC
CDR3: CSVAQGESYEQYF
V: TRBV29-1
size: .
J: TRBJ2-7
D: .

DNA: TGTGCCAGCAGCTTGGCGGTTTTGGAGACCCAGTACTTC
CDR3: CASSLAVLETQYF
V: TRBV5-5
size: .
J: TRBJ2-5
D: .

DNA: TGTGCCAGCAGCTTAGGGGGGCAGGATCAGCCCCAGCATTTT
CDR3: CASSLGGQDQPQHF
V: TRBV7-9
size: few
J: TRBJ1-5
D: .

DNA: TGCGCCAGCAGCTCCAGGGGGGCGAGCACAGATACGCAGTATTTT
CDR3: CASSSRGASTDTQYF
V: TRBV5-1
size: .
J: TRBJ2-3
D: .

DNA: TGTGCCAGCAGCTTATATGCAGGGTGGAGTGGCTACACCTTC
CDR3: CASSLYAGWSGYTF
V: TRBV7-2
size: .
J: TRBJ1-2
D: .

DNA: TGCGCCAGCAGCAAGGCACAGGGGATTGAAAAACTGTTTTTT
CDR3: CASSKAQGIEKLFF
V: TRBV5-1
size: .
J: TRBJ1-4
D: TRBD1

DNA: TGCGCCAGCAGCCCGGGACTGTCAACAGATACGCAGTATTTT
CDR3: CASSPGLSTDTQYF
V: TRBV5-1
size: .
J: TRBJ2-3
D: .

DNA: TGTGCCAGCAGCCCGATACAGGCAAACTATGGCTACACCTTC
CDR3: CASSPIQANYGYTF
V: TRBV7-2
size: few
J: TRBJ1-2
D: .

DNA: TGTGCCAGCAGCTTAGACAGGGCGGCCAATGAGCAGTTCTTC
CDR3: CASSLDRAANEQFF
V: TRBV11-3
size: .
J: TRBJ2-1
D: .

DNA: TGTGCCAGCAGTAGTAGCGGGCGATACAATGAGCAGTTCTTC
CDR3: CASSSSGRYNEQFF
V: TRBV2
size: .
J: TRBJ2-1
D: TRBD2

DNA: TGTGCCAGCAGCCAACCCGGGACAGGGGGAGTCCAGCCCCAGCATTTT
CDR3: CASSQPGTGGVQPQHF
V: TRBV4-2
size: once
J: TRBJ1-5
D: TRBD1

DNA: TGTGCCAGTAGTTCGCAGACTAGCGGGGTTTTAAATGAGCAGTTCTTC
CDR3: CASSSQTSGVLNEQFF
V: TRBV19
size: .
J: TRBJ2-1
D: TRBD2

DNA: TGTGCCAGCACCCCGTCTAGCGGGGCAGAGACCCAGTACTTC
CDR3: CASTPSSGAETQYF
V: TRBV6-5
size: .
J: TRBJ2-5
D: TRBD2

DNA: TGCAGTGCTAGTTCTCGAGGGAGCTCCTATAATTCACCCCTCCACTTT
CDR3: CSASSRGSSYNSPLHF
V: TRBV20-1
size: .
J: TRBJ1-6
D: .

DNA: TGTGCCAGCAGTAAGACTGGCCTCTCTGGAAACACCATATATTTT
CDR3: CASSKTGLSGNTIYF
V: TRBV6-5
size: .
J: TRBJ1-3
D: .

DNA: TGTGCCAGCAGCCAATCCCCAGGGGGGACTAATGAAAAACTGTTTTTT
CDR3: CASSQSPGGTNEKLFF
V: TRBV16
size: .
J: TRBJ1-4
D: TRBD1

DNA: TGTGCCAGCAGCCGACTAGCGGGGGGTGAAGAGACCCAGTACTTC
CDR3: CASSRLAGGEETQYF
V: TRBV5-4
size: .
J: TRBJ2-5
D: TRBD2

DNA: TGTGCCATCAGTGAGCGGGGGAACAGGAACACCGGGGAGCTGTTTTTT
CDR3: CAISERGNRNTGELFF
V: TRBV10-3
size: .
J: TRBJ2-2
D: .

DNA: TGTGCCAGCAGCACCGTTCAGGGGGCCAAGGAGCAGTACTTC
CDR3: CASSTVQGAKEQYF
V: TRBV3-1/TRBV3-2
size: .
J: TRBJ2-7
D: TRBD1

DNA: TGCGCCAGCAGCCTGGACAGGAGTGCGACTGGCTACACCTTC
CDR3: CASSLDRSATGYTF
V: TRBV4-1
size: .
J: TRBJ1-2
D: TRBD1

DNA: TGTGCCAGCAGCTTAGTGGCAGGGTCAGGCTACAATGAGCAGTTCTTC
CDR3: CASSLVAGSGYNEQFF
V: TRBV7-9
size: .
J: TRBJ2-1
D: .

DNA: TGCGCCAGCAGCCAAGAATTCAGGTACAATTCACCCCTCCACTTT
CDR3: CASSQEFRYNSPLHF
V: TRBV4-1
size: .
J: TRBJ1-6
D: .

DNA: TGCGCCAGCAGCTTACAGGGGGCTAGTGGTCACGGGGAGCTGTTTTTT
CDR3: CASSLQGASGHGELFF
V: TRBV5-1
size: .
J: TRBJ2-2
D: TRBD1

DNA: TGTGCCAGCAGTCCTTGGGACAGGGTTAATGAAAAACTGTTTTTT
CDR3: CASSPWDRVNEKLFF
V: TRBV27
size: .
J: TRBJ1-4
D: TRBD1

DNA: TGCGCCAGCAGTGAGTCGGTTCGGGGTGACACAGATACGCAGTATTTT
CDR3: CASSESVRGDTDTQYF
V: TRBV10-1
size: once
J: TRBJ2-3
D: .

DNA: TGTGCCAGCATCAGGACTAGCGGGGGGTCTAGCACAGATACGCAGTATTTT
CDR3: CASIRTSGGSSTDTQYF
V: TRBV7-9
size: .
J: TRBJ2-3
D: TRBD2

DNA: TGCGCCAGCAGTGAGTCACAGGGACCATTGAACACTGAAGCTTTCTTT
CDR3: CASSESQGPLNTEAFF
V: TRBV10-1
size: .
J: TRBJ1-1
D: .

DNA: TGTGCCAGCAGCACAGGGATGAACACTGAAGCTTTCTTT
CDR3: CASSTGMNTEAFF
V: TRBV2
size: .
J: TRBJ1-1
D: .

DNA: TGTGCCAGTAGTATTGACAGGGGGCTTGAGCAGTTCTTC
CDR3: CASSIDRGLEQFF
V: TRBV19
size: .
J: TRBJ2-1
D: TRBD1

DNA: TGTGCCAGCCGCTGGGGGGGCCCAGGGTCTGGGGCCAACGTCCTGACTTTC
CDR3: CASRWGGPGSGANVLTF
V: TRBV5-6
size: once
J: TRBJ2-6
D: .

DNA: TGTGCCAGCAGTGTTGACGAGGCGTCGCCCACGGCTTTCTTT
CDR3: CASSVDEASPTAFF
V: TRBV6-4
size: .
J: TRBJ1-1
D: .

DNA: TGTGCCAGCAGTTACTCGAGTGCAGATACGCAGTATTTT
CDR3: CASSYSSADTQYF
V: TRBV6-2/TRBV6-3
size: .
J: TRBJ2-3
D: .

DNA: TGTGCCAGCAGCGCCCCCGGGGGGGAGCTGTTTTTT
CDR3: CASSAPGGELFF
V: TRBV9
size: .
J: TRBJ2-2
D: .

DNA: TGTGCCAGTAGGCCGGGACAGGGGAACTATGGCTACACCTTC
CDR3: CASRPGQGNYGYTF
V: TRBV19
size: once
J: TRBJ1-2
D: TRBD1

DNA: TGTGCCACCAGCAGAGATGGGCAAACGGCAGATACGCAGTATTTT
CDR3: CATSRDGQTADTQYF
V: TRBV15
size: .
J: TRBJ2-3
D: .

DNA: TGCGCCAGCAGCTTGGACGGTCCCTACACTGAAGCTTTCTTT
CDR3: CASSLDGPYTEAFF
V: TRBV5-1
size: few
J: TRBJ1-1
D: .

DNA: TGTGCCAGCAGCCTTCTCAGACAGGCCAATCAGCCCCAGCATTTT
CDR3: CASSLLRQANQPQHF
V: TRBV27
size: once
J: TRBJ1-5
D: .

DNA: TGTGCCAGTAGTACCGATCCCAGGAATGGCTACACCTTC
CDR3: CASSTDPRNGYTF
V: TRBV19
size: .
J: TRBJ1-2
D: .

DNA: TGCGCCAGCAGGGCGGATAGCAATCAGCCCCAGCATTTT
CDR3: CASRADSNQPQHF
V: TRBV5-1
size: .
J: TRBJ1-5
D: .

DNA: TGTGCCAGCAGCTTCGCCGGGACAGGGATGAGTGAGCAGTTCTTC
CDR3: CASSFAGTGMSEQFF
V: TRBV7-2
size: .
J: TRBJ2-1
D: TRBD1

DNA: TGTGCCAGCAGTGAAGCCCGAGGGGGCGCAGAAAAACTGTTTTTT
CDR3: CASSEARGGAEKLFF
V: TRBV6-1
size: .
J: TRBJ1-4
D: TRBD1

DNA: TGTGCCAGCAGCACGGGACTAGCGGGGGGCAAGAGCACAGATACGCAGTATTTT
CDR3: CASSTGLAGGKSTDTQYF
V: TRBV7-6
size: .
J: TRBJ2-3
D: TRBD2

DNA: TGTGCCAGCAGTTCCCTCTCATGGAGGGCTAACAATGAGCAGTTCTTC
CDR3: CASSSLSWRANNEQFF
V: TRBV6-5
size: .
J: TRBJ2-1
D: .

DNA: TGTGCCAGCAGCTTAGGGGGACTAGCGGGGAACTACGAGCAGTACTTC
CDR3: CASSLGGLAGNYEQYF
V: TRBV7-8
size: .
J: TRBJ2-7
D: TRBD2

DNA: TGTGCCAGCAGTGAATATTCGGGGAACAAAAACATTCAGTACTTC
CDR3: CASSEYSGNKNIQYF
V: TRBV25-1
size: .
J: TRBJ2-4
D: .

DNA: TGTGCCAGCAGCCCAGCCGGGGGGTACGGGGAGCTGTTTTTT
CDR3: CASSPAGGYGELFF
V: TRBV3-1/TRBV3-2
size: once
J: TRBJ2-2
D: TRBD2

DNA: TGTGCCAGCAGTCCTCTTTTCTTTAGTTCGGGCAATCAGCCCCAGCATTTT
CDR3: CASSPLFFSSGNQPQHF
V: TRBV27
size: .
J: TRBJ1-5
D: .

DNA: TGTGCCAGCAGCTTAGATGTAGCCACTGAAGCTTTCTTT
CDR3: CASSLDVATEAFF
V: TRBV11-2
size: .
J: TRBJ1-1
D: .

DNA: TGTGCCAGCAGTGAAAACCGCCTGGCGGATCAGCCCCAGCATTTT
CDR3: CASSENRLADQPQHF
V: TRBV6-1
size: .
J: TRBJ1-5
D: .

DNA: TGTGCCAGCAGCTCGAAACTAGCGGGGGGTTCCTACGAGCAGTACTTC
CDR3: CASSSKLAGGSYEQYF
V: TRBV7-8
size: .
J: TRBJ2-7
D: TRBD2